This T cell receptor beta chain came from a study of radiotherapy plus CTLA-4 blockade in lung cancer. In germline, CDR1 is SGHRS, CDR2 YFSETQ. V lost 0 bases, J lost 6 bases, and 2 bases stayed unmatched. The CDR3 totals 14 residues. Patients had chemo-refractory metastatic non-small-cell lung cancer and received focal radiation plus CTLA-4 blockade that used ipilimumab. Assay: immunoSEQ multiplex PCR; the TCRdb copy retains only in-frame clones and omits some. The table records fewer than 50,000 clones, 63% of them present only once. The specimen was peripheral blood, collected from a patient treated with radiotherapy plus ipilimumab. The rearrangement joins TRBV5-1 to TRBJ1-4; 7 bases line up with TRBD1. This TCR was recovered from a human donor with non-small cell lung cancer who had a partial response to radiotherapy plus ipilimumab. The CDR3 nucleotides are TGCGCCAGCAGCTTGGGAGGGGGCTATGAAAAACTGTTTTTT. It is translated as CASSLGGGYEKLFF.